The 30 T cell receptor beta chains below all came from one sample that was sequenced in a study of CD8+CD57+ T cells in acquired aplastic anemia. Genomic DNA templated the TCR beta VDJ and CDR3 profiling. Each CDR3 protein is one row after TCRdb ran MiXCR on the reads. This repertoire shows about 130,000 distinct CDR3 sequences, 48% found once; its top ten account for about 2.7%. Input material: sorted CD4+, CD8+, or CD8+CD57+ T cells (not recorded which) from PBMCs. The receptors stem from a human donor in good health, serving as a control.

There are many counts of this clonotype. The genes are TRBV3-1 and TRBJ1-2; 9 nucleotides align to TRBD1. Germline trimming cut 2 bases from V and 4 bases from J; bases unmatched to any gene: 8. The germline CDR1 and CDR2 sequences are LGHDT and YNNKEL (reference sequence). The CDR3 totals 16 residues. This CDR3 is CASSQSTGGDGYGYTF. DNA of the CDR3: TGTGCCAGCAGCCAATCTACAGGGGGCGACGGCTATGGCTACACCTTC.

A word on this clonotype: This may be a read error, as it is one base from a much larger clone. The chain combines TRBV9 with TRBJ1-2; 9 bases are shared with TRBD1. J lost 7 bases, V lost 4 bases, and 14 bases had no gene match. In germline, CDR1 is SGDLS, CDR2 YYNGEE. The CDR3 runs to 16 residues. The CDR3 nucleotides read TGTGCCAGCAGCCAATCTACAGGGGGCGACGGCTGTGGCTACACCTTC. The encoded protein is CASSQSTGGDGCGYTF.

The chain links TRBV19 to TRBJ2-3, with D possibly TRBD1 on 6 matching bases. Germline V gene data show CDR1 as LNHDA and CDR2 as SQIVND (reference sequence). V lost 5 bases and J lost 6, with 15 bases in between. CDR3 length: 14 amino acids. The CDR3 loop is CASSRLGQSDTQYF. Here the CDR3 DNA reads TGTGCCAGTAGTCGATTGGGACAATCGGATACGCAGTATTTT.

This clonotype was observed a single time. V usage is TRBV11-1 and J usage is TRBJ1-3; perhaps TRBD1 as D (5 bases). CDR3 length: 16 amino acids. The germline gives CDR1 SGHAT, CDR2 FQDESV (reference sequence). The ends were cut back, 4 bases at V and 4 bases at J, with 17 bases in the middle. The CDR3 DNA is TGTGCCAGCAGCTCTCCCATAGACCAGGGAGGAAACACCATATATTTT. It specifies CASSSPIDQGGNTIYF.

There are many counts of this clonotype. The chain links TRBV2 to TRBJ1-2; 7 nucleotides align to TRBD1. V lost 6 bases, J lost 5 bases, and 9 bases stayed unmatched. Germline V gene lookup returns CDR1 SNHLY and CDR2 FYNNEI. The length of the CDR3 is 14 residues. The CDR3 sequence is CASRPGQTLYGYTF. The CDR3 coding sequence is TGTGCCAGCAGGCCGGGACAGACTTTATATGGCTACACCTTC.

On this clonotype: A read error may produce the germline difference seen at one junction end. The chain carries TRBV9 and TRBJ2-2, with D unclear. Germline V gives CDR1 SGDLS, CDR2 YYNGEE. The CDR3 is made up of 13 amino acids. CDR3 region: CANSERPPGELFF. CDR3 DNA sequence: TGTGCCAACAGCGAACGCCCCCCCGGGGAGCTGTTTTTT.

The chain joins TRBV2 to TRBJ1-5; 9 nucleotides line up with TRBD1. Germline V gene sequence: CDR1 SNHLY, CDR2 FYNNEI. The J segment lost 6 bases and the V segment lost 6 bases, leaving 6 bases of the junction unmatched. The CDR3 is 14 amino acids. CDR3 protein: CASSEGQGIQPQHF. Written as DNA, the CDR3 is TGTGCCAGCAGCGAGGGACAGGGTATTCAGCCCCAGCATTTT.

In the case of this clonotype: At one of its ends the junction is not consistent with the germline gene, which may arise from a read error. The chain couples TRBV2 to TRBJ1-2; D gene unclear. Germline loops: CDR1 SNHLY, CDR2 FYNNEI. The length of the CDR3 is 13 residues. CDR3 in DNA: TGTGCCAGCAGTGCCGGGGATAACTACGGCTACACCTTC. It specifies CASSAGDNYGYTF.

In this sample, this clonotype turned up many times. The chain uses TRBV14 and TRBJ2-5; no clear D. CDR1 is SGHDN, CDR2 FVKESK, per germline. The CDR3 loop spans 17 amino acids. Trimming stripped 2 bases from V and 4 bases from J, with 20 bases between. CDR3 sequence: CASSQRYSKAPRETQYF. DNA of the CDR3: TGTGCCAGCAGCCAAAGGTACTCTAAGGCCCCAAGAGAGACCCAGTACTTC.

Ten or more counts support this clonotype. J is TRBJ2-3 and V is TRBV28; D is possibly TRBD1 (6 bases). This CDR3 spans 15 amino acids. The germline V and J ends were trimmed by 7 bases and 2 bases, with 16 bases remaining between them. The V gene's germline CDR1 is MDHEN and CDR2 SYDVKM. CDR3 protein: CASTPAGVFTDTQYF. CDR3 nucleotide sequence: TGTGCCAGCACCCCCGCAGGGGTGTTCACAGATACGCAGTATTTT.

CDR3 region: CSARDAGVLGGSPLHF. CDR3 in DNA: TGCAGTGCTAGAGATGCCGGGGTCTTGGGGGGATCACCCCTCCACTTT. The chain has TRBV20-1 and TRBJ1-6, with TRBD1 as a possible D gene (5 bases). The V end was cut by 0 bases, the J end by 10 bases, with 19 bases between. The CDR3 is 16 amino acids. Looked up from germline, CDR1 is DFQATT and CDR2 is SNEGSKA (reference sequence).

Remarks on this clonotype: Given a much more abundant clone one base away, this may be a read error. CDR3 sequence reads: CAGSPRTEGVQFF. The CDR3 DNA follows: TGTGCCGGCAGCCCAAGGACTGAGGGGGTTCAGTTCTTC. V and J are TRBV14 and TRBJ2-1; the D gene is possibly TRBD1 (6 bases). Germline assignment: CDR1 SGHDN and CDR2 FVKESK. The CDR3 loop spans 13 amino acids.

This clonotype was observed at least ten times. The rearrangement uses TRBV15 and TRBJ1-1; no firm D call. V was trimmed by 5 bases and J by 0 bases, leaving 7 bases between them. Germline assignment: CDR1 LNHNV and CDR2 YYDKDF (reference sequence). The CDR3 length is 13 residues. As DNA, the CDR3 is TGTGCCACCAGCGGCTTTTTGAACACTGAAGCTTTCTTT. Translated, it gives CATSGFLNTEAFF.

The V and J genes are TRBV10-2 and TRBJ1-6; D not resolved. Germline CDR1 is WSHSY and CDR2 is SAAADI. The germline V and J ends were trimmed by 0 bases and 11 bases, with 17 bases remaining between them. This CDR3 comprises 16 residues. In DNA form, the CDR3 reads TGCGCCAGCAGTGAGTCATTGACAACGGTGATACCACCCCTCCACTTT. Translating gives CASSESLTTVIPPLHF.

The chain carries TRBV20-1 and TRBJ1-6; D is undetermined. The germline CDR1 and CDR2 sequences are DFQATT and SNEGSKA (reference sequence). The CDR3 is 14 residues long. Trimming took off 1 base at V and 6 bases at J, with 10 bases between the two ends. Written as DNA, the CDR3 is TGCAGTGCTAGAGGAGGGATTAGTAATTCACCCCTCCACTTT. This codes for CSARGGISNSPLHF.

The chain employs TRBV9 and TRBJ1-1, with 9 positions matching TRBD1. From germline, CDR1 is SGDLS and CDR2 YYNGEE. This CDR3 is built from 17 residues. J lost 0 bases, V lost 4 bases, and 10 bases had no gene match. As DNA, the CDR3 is TGTGCCAGCAGCCCTCAGACAGGGGGGCTCATGAACACTGAAGCTTTCTTT. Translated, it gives CASSPQTGGLMNTEAFF.

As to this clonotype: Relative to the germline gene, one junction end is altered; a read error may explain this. For the CDR3, the DNA is TGTGCCGGCAGCCGAAGTAGCCCCGGGGTCTCCGGGGAGCTGTTCTTT. Encoded protein: CAGSRSSPGVSGELFF. V usage is TRBV6-1 and J usage is TRBJ2-2, with a possible D match to TRBD2 (5 bases). The V gene's germline CDR1 is MNHNS and CDR2 SASEGT. This CDR3 has 16 amino acids.

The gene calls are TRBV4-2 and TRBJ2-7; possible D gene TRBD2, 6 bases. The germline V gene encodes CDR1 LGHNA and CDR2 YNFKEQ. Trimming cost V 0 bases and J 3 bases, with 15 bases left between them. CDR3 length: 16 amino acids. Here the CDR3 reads CASSQDGGTMRYEQYF. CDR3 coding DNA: TGTGCCAGCAGCCAAGATGGGGGGACCATGCGCTACGAGCAGTACTTC.

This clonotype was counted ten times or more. The DNA of the CDR3 is TGTGCCAGCAGCCCCGGGACAATGAACACTGAAGCTTTCTTT. It translates to CASSPGTMNTEAFF. This chain links TRBV7-2 with TRBJ1-1, with D possibly matching TRBD1 (6 bases). Germline CDR1 reads SGHTA; CDR2 reads FQGNSA. V was trimmed by 5 bases and J by 0 bases, leaving 10 bases between them. The CDR3 loop spans 14 amino acids.

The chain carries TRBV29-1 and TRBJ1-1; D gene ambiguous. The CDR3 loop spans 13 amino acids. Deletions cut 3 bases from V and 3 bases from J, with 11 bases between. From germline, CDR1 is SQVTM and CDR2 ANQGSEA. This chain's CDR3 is CSVEPDGDTEAFF. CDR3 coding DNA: TGCAGCGTTGAGCCGGACGGAGACACTGAAGCTTTCTTT.

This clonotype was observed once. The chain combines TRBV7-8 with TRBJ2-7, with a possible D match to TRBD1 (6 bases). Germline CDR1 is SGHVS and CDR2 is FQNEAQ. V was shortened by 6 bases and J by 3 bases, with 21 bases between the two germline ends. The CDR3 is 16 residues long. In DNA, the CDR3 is TGTGCCAGCAGTTCCGTTCCCGGGACATCTTACTACGAGCAGTACTTC. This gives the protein CASSSVPGTSYYEQYF.

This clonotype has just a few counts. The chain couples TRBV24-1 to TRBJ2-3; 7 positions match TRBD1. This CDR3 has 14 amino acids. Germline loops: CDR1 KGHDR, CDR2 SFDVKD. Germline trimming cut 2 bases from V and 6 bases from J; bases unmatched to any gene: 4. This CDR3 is CATSDSNRGDTQYF. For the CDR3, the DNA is TGTGCCACCAGTGATTCGAACAGGGGCGATACGCAGTATTTT.

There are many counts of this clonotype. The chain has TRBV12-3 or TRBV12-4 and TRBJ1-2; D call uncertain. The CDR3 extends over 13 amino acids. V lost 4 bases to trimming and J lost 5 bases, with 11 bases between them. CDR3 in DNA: TGTGCCAGCAGTTGGGGTGACTTATATGGCTACACCTTC. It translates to CASSWGDLYGYTF.

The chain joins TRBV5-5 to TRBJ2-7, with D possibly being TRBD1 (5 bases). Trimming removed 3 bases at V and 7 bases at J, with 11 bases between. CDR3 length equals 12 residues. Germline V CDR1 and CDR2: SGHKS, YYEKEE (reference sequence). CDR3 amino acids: CASSSQGGEQYF. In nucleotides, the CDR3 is TGTGCCAGCAGCTCCCAGGGCGGAGAGCAGTACTTC. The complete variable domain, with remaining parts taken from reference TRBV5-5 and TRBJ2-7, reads DAGVTQSPTHLIKTRGQQVTLRCSPISGHKSVSWYQQVLGQGPQFIFQYYEKEERGRGNFPDRFSARQFPNYSSELNVNALLLGDSALYLCASSSQGGEQYFGPGTRLTVT.

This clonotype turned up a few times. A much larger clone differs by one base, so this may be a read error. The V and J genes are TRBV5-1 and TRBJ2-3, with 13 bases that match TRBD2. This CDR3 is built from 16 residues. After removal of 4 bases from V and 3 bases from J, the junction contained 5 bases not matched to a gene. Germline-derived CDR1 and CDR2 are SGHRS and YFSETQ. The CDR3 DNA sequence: TGCGCCAGCAGCCCCACTAGCGGGGGGGCTACAGATACGCAGTATTTT. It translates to CASSPTSGGATDTQYF. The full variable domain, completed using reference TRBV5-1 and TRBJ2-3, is KAGVTQTPRYLIKTRGQQVTLSCSPISGHRSVSWYQQTPGQGLQFLFEYFSETQRNKGNFPGRFSGRQFSNSRSEMNVSTLELGDSALYLCASSPTSGGATDTQYFGPGTRLTVL.

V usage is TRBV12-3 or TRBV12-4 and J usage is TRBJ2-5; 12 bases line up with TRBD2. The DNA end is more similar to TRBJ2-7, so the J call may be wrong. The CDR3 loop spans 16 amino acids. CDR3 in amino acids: CASSKTSGGRTYEQYF. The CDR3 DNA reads TGTGCCAGCAGCAAGACTAGCGGGGGTCGGACCTACGAGCAGTACTTC.

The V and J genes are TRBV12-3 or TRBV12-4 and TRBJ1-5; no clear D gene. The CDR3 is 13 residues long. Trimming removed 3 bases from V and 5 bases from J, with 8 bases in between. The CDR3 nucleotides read TGTGCCAGCAGTTTCAATCGAGATCAGCCCCAGCATTTT. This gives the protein CASSFNRDQPQHF.

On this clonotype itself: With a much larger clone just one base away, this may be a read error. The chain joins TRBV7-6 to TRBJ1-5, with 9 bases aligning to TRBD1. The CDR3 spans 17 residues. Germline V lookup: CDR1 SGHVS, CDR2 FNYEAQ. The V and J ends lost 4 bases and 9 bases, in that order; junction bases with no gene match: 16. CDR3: CASSSQPRTGAYRPQHF. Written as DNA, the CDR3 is TGTGCCAGCAGCTCCCAACCGAGGACAGGGGCGTATCGGCCCCAGCATTTT.

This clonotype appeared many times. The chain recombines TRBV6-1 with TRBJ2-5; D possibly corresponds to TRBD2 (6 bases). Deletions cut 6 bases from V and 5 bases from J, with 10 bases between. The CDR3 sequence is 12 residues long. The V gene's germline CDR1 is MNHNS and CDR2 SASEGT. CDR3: CASSGTPETQYF. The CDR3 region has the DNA TGTGCCAGCAGCGGGACTCCGGAGACCCAGTACTTC.

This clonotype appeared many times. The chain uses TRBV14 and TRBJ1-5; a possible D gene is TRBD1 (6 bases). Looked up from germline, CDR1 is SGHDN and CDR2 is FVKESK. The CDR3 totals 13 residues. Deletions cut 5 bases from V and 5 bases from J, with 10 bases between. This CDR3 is CASSVRGDQPQHF. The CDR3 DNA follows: TGTGCCAGCAGCGTAAGGGGGGATCAGCCCCAGCATTTT.